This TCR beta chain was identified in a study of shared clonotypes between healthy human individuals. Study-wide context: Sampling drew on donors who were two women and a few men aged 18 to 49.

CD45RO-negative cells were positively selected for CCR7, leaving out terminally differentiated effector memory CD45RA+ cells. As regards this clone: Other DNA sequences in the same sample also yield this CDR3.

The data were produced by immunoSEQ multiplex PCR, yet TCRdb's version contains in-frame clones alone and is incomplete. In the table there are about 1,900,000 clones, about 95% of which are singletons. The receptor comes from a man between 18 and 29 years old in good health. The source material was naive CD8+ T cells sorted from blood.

CDR3 region: CASSEDRGWTEAFF. For the CDR3, the DNA is TGCGCCAGCAGTGAGGACAGGGGTTGGACTGAAGCTTTCTTT. The V gene is TRBV10-2, the J gene TRBJ1-1; 8 bases fit TRBD1. This CDR3 comprises 14 residues. Losses at the gene ends were 2 bases for V and 5 bases for J; bases not matched to a gene: 4. Germline CDR1 is WSHSY and CDR2 is SAAADI.